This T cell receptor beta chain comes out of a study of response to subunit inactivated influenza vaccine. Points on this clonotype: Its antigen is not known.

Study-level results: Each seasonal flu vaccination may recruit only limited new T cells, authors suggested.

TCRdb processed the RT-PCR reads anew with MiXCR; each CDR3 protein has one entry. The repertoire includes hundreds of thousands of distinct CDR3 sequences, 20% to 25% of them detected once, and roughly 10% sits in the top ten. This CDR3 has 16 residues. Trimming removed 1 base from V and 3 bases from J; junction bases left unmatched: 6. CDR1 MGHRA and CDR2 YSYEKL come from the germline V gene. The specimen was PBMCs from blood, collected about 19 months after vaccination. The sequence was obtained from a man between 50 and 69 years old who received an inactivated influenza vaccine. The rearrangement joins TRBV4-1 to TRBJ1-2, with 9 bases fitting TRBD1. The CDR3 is CASSQATGGQYYGYTF. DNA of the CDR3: TGCGCCAGCAGCCAAGCAACAGGGGGCCAGTACTATGGCTACACCTTC.